The 8 T cell receptor beta chains in this list originate from one sample, sequenced in a study of blood T cell repertoires in COVID-19. TCRdb's table, derived via immunoSEQ multiplex PCR, lists solely in-frame clones and lacks some. The sample lists 250,000 to 300,000 clones, just under 90% seen once, with around 10% in the top ten. The sample was peripheral blood. Receptors were obtained from a woman aged 30 to 39 with COVID-19, enrolled during active disease.

To note about this clone: The junction does not match germline at one end; this may be a read error. The V and J genes are TRBV2 and TRBJ1-1, with a possible D match to TRBD1 (5 bases). The CDR3 is 11 residues long. Germline assignment: CDR1 SNHLY and CDR2 FYNNEI. CDR3 residues: CASPGGTGNIF. Here the CDR3 DNA reads TGTGCCAGCCCCGGGGGGACTGGAAATATCTTT.

The V and J genes are TRBV10-3 and TRBJ1-1; TRBD1 agrees at 7 bases. This CDR3 comprises 15 residues. Trimming at V came to 6 bases and at J to 0 bases, leaving 7 bases not matched to a gene. Per germline, CDR1 ENHRY and CDR2 SYGVKD. This CDR3 reads CAISGATGLNTEAFF. The CDR3 nucleotides are TGTGCCATCAGCGGCGCGACAGGGTTGAACACTGAAGCTTTCTTT.

The V and J genes are TRBV10-3 and TRBJ2-7; 7 bases are a match to TRBD2. The V gene end was trimmed by 9 bases and the J gene end by 1 base; junction bases not matched to a gene: 6. The germline gives CDR1 ENHRY, CDR2 SYGVKD. This CDR3 is built from 13 residues. CDR3 residues: CAIGAAGSYEQYF. Here the CDR3 DNA reads TGTGCCATTGGGGCAGCGGGATCCTACGAGCAGTACTTC.

This chain joins TRBV24-1 and TRBJ2-3; a weak D match, TRBD1 (5 bases). Germline CDR1 is KGHDR and CDR2 is SFDVKD. The CDR3 has 13 amino acids. V gave up 3 bases and J gave up 7 bases, with 10 bases separating them. CDR3 region: CATSDGATYTQYF. In DNA form, the CDR3 reads TGTGCCACCAGTGATGGGGCTACCTATACGCAGTATTTT.

This sequence joins TRBV18 and TRBJ2-1, with 8 bases that match TRBD1. Germline trimming cut 5 bases from V and 3 bases from J; bases unmatched to any gene: 21. Germline loops: CDR1 KGHSH, CDR2 LQKENI. The CDR3 is 20 amino acids. The CDR3 DNA reads as TGTGCCAGCTCAGCCAATCGAGGACAGGGTCCCTACGTCATCTACAATGAGCAGTTCTTC. Amino acids: CASSANRGQGPYVIYNEQFF.

This clone was seen only once. This chain connects TRBV10-3 to TRBJ1-1, with TRBD1 matching 7 bases. The CDR3 contains 15 residues. V dropped 5 bases and J dropped 2; count of bases not matched to a gene: 8. CDR1 is ENHRY, CDR2 SYGVKD, per germline. CDR3 DNA: TGTGCCATCAGTAACGGGGACAGCCCTAACACTGAAGCTTTCTTT. This translates into CAISNGDSPNTEAFF.

This clone is a singleton in its sample. The V call is TRBV5-4, the J call TRBJ2-7, with TRBD1 matching 9 bases. Germline V CDR1 and CDR2: SGHNT, YYREEE (reference sequence). CDR3 length equals 14 residues. J gave up 6 bases and V 2 bases, and 6 bases lay outside the gene matches. In nucleotides, the CDR3 is TGTGCCAGCAGCTTAGGGGACAGGGTGGTCGAGCAGTACTTC. Protein product: CASSLGDRVVEQYF.

The rearrangement links TRBV3-1 (or the pseudogene TRBV3-2) to TRBJ2-7; 10 nucleotides align to TRBD2. V dropped 3 bases and J dropped 7; count of bases not matched to a gene: 3. The CDR3 consists of 13 residues. CDR1 and CDR2 from the germline V gene are LGHDT and YNNKEL (reference sequence). CDR3 nucleotide sequence: TGTGCCAGCAGCCAGGGACTAGCGAGAGAGCAGTACTTC. As protein: CASSQGLAREQYF.